The TCR beta chain described here comes from a study of blood T cell repertoires in COVID-19. For the study at large: Specimens from acute and convalescent COVID-19 originated in the United States, Italy and Spain. PBMCs, B-cell-depleted T cells, or T cells were the source of the cDNA or gDNA that made up the material.

Authors' methods: The assay estimated nucleated cells by amplifying reference gene primers. Generated by immunoSEQ multiplex PCR, the TCRdb table keeps only in-frame clones and is missing some. V, J and clone size are taken as reported in that table, and D and trimming were inferred from the DNA itself. The sample lists 170,000 or so clones; just under 90% were seen once. The sequencing sample was made of peripheral blood. The TCR was taken from a young woman who had recovered from COVID-19.

CDR3 DNA sequence: TGCGCCAGCAGCCCAATATTCTCACAGGGGAACACTGAAGCTTTCTTT. Amino acids: CASSPIFSQGNTEAFF. The chain uses TRBV4-1 and TRBJ1-1, with a tentative D call TRBD1 (6 bases). Germline V gene sequence: CDR1 MGHRA, CDR2 YSYEKL. Trimming cost V 4 bases and J 1 base, with 16 bases left between them. The CDR3 contains 16 residues.